The 4 T cell receptor beta chains below all came from one sample that was sequenced in a study of blood T cell repertoires in COVID-19. The table came from immunoSEQ multiplex PCR; TCRdb's copy has only in-frame clones and leaves some out. Of about 220,000 clones listed, roughly 84% were seen once; the top ten hold just under 20%. Source material: peripheral blood. Receptors were obtained from a man aged 25 to 40 with active or convalescent COVID-19.

The rearrangement joins TRBV27 to TRBJ2-2; 12 nucleotides align to TRBD1. Germline CDR1 and CDR2: MNHEY and SMNVEV (reference sequence). With V trimmed by 6 bases and J by 6 bases, 8 bases remained unmatched. The CDR3 sequence is 16 residues long. The CDR3 nucleotides are TGTGCCAGCAGCCTCGGGACAGGGGGCCAGGCCGGGGAGCTGTTTTTT. Translating gives CASSLGTGGQAGELFF.

This clone is a singleton in its sample. J is TRBJ2-1 and V is TRBV7-9; weak D call: TRBD2 (6 bases). The CDR3 covers 14 residues. Trimming removed 1 base from V and 10 bases from J, with 14 bases in between. The germline V gene has CDR1 SEHNR and CDR2 FQNEAQ (reference sequence). The CDR3: CASSLGGDVGEQFF. In DNA form, the CDR3 reads TGTGCCAGCAGCTTAGGGGGGGACGTCGGAGAGCAGTTCTTC.

The chain has TRBV7-2 and TRBJ1-4; D possibly corresponds to TRBD1 (6 bases). The germline V gene encodes CDR1 SGHTA and CDR2 FQGNSA. CDR3 length: 14 amino acids. V lost 3 bases and J lost 4, with 9 bases in between. The CDR3 reads CASSFDRLNEKLFF. The CDR3 DNA reads TGTGCCAGCAGCTTTGACAGGCTTAATGAAAAACTGTTTTTT.

The chain carries TRBV12-5 and TRBJ2-7; D possibly corresponds to TRBD2 (5 bases). CDR3 length: 13 amino acids. Trimming removed 5 bases at V and 1 base at J, with 9 bases between. Germline V lookup: CDR1 LGHNT, CDR2 FRNRAP. CDR3: CASGSGRSYEQYF. For the CDR3, the DNA is TGTGCTAGTGGTAGCGGTCGGTCCTACGAGCAGTACTTC.